The 2 T cell receptor beta chains reported below all come from one sample, sequenced in a study of T-cell reconstitution after alpha-beta-depleted transplantation in children. Using unique molecular identifiers, the investigators prepared the TCRbeta library. A single record per CDR3 protein comes from TCRdb applying MiXCR to the PCR reads. This table has some 550,000 distinct CDR3 sequences, 20% to 25% appearing once. Sample: PBMCs, mostly from graft donor cells, taken 360 days after TCRalphabeta/CD19-depleted stem cell transplant. The receptors shown here come from a boy under two years old who had a stem cell transplant for acute myeloid leukemia, so the T cells may come from the graft donor.

This clonotype has only a few counts. The gene calls are TRBV9 and TRBJ2-1; unclear D gene. Germline CDR1 SGDLS, CDR2 YYNGEE. The V end lost 2 bases, the J end lost 8 bases, and 14 bases lay between the germline ends. The CDR3 has 14 amino acids. CDR3 residues: CASSVGAGTDEQFF. The CDR3 DNA reads TGTGCCAGCAGCGTTGGCGCCGGTACGGATGAGCAGTTCTTC. Looking up the rest from reference TRBV9 and TRBJ2-1 gives the full variable domain: DSGVTQTPKHLITATGQRVTLRCSPRSGDLSVYWYQQSLDQGLQFLIQYYNGEERAKGNILERFSAQQFPDLHSELNLSSLELGDSALYFCASSVGAGTDEQFFGPGTRLTVL.

Concerning this clonotype itself: A much larger clone sits a single nucleotide away, making a read error possible. The chain links TRBV20-1 to TRBJ2-5; D is perhaps TRBD1 or TRBD2 (5 bases each). Germline V gene sequence: CDR1 DFQATT, CDR2 SNEGSKA (reference sequence). CDR3 size: 16 residues. DNA for the CDR3: TGCAGTGCTACCACCTTTGCACTGGGGCATAGGGAGACCCTGTACTTC. Translation: CSATTFALGHRETLYF.